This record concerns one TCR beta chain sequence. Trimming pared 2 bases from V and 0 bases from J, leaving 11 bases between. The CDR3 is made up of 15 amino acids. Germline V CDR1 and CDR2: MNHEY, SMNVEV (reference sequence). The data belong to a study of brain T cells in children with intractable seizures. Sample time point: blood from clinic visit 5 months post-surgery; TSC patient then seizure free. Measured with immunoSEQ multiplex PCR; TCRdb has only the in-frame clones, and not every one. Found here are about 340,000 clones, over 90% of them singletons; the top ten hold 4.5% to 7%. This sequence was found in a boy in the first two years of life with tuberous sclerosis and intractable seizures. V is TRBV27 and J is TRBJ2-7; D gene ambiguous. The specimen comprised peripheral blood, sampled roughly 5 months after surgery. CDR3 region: CASSLNSDVSYEQYF. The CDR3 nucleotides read TGTGCCAGCAGTTTAAATTCCGACGTCTCCTACGAGCAGTACTTC.